This TCR beta chain was identified in a study of immune evolution from preneoplasia to lung adenocarcinoma. Nucleic acids came from premalignant or tumor cells enriched by macro-dissection. Study outcomes and limitations: Clonality was highest in normal lung, lower in later-stage lesions apparently.

Some clones are missing from TCRdb's copy, which holds only in-frame ones; the method was immunoSEQ multiplex PCR. The data contain some 7,800 clones, roughly 72% of them singletons. Worth noting for this clone: Its antigen is unknown.

The V gene lost 1 base and the J gene lost 1 base, with 10 bases spanning the gap. The CDR3 is made up of 15 amino acids. CDR1 and CDR2 (germline): SGHVS, FNYEAQ. The sequence was collected from a donor aged 70 or over with lung adenocarcinoma. Some clones in this sample may be carry-over from other donors' samples. Sequenced input: FFPE lung adenocarcinoma in situ tissue. This chain links TRBV7-6 with TRBJ1-1; no clear D. CDR3: CASSLVGAKNTEAFF. CDR3 sequence (DNA): TGTGCCAGCAGCTTAGTGGGAGCAAAGAACACTGAAGCTTTCTTT.